The clone carrying this TCR beta chain was counted many times. Its specificity is unknown. This entry belongs to a study of T-cell memory formation after mild COVID-19. Study details: Largely, the TCR clusters proved donor specific.

TCRdb called the 5' RACE reads again in MiXCR, with one record for every CDR3 protein. The sample carries about 240,000 distinct CDR3 sequences, 9.4% recorded once. Study-wide findings and caveats: Pre-infection memory carried some responding clones, suggesting that cross-reactive memory joined.

The CDR3 contains 15 residues. V lost 1 base to trimming and J lost 2 bases, with 11 bases between them. The germline V gene has CDR1 SGHDN and CDR2 FVKESK. Specimen: PBMCs or a T cell subset sorted from them (not recorded which). The gene calls are TRBV14 and TRBJ1-1, with D possibly matching TRBD1 (5 bases). The source of this sequence is a man between 18 and 29 years old who had mild COVID-19 (a few samples of this study predate the infection). Cell type and time point are not known. The CDR3: CASSQGGALNTEAFF. CDR3 DNA sequence: TGTGCCAGCAGCCAAGGGGGCGCCTTAAACACTGAAGCTTTCTTT.